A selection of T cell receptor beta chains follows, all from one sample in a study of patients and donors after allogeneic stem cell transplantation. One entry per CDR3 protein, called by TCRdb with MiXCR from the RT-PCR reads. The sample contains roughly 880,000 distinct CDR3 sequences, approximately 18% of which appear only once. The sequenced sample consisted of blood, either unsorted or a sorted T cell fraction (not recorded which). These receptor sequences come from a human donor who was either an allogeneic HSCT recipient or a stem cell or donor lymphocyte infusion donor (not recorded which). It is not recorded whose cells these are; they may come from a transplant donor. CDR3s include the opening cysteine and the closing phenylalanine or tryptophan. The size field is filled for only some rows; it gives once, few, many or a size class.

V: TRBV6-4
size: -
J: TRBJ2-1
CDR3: CASSDSMGQVNEQFF

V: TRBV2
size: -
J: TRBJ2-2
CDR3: CATGRDRVTGELFF

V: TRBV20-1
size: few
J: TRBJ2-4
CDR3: CSARGTGGGTKNIQYF

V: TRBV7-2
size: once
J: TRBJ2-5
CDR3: CASSLRGQVQYF

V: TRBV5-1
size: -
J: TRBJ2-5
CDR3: CASSLLTGEETQYF

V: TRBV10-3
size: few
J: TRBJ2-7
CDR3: CAISEGLAGYEQYF

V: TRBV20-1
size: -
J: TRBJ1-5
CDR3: CSAVVAGRNNQPQHF

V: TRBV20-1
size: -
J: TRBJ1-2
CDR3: CSARQQNNYGYTF

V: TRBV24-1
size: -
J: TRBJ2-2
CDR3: CATRSGITGELFF

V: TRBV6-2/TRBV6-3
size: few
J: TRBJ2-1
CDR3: CASRLQDSSYNEQFF

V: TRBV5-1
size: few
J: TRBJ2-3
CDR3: CASSLARASGRGRTDTQYF

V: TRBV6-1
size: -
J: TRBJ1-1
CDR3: CASTWDGMNTEAFF

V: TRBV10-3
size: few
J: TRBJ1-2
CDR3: CAISAGQRNYGYTF

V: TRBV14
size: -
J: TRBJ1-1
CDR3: CASSQGSRRNTEAFF

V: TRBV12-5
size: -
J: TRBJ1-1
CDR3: CASGWATSKSIF

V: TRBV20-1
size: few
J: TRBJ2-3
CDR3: CSAFLAGGRSDTQYF

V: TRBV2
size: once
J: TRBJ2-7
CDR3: CASSGSYRVQVEQYF

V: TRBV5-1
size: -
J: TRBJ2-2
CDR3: CASSWNRDRRTGELFF

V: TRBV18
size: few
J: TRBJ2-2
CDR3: CASQHPRTTSTGELFF

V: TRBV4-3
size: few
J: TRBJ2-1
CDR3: CASSHALAGNNEQFF

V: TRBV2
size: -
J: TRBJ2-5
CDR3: CANQASAGGTQYF

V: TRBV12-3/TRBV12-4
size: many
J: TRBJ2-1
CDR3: CASRLNRGMGSYNEQFF

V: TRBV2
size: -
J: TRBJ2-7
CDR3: CASALAVYEQYF

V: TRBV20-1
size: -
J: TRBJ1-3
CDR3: CSASPGADSGNTIYF

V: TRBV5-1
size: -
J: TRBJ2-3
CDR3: CASRGWGGTDTQYF

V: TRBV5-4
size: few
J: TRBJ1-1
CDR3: CASSLVRGGTEAFF

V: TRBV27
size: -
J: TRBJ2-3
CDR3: CASSGTGLVADTQYF

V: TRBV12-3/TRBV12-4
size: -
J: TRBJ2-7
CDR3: CASSLEDGPYEQYF

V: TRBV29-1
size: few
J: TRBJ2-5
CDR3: CSVGLAPKGKETQYF

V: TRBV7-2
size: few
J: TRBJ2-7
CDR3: CASSSRDRLFEQYF

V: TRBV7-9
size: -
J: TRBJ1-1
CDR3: CASSLAGQGPASEAFF

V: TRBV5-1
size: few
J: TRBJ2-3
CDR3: CASSRGLAGVDTQYF

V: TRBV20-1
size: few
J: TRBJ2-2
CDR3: CSAPLSGRKAGELFF

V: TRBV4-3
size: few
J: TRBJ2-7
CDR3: CASSQIMTGETYEQYF

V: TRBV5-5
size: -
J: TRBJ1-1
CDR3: CASSGTWGLENTEAFF

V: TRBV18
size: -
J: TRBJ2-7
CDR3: CASSPVMDSYEQYF

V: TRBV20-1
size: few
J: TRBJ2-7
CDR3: CSARDPDRGAYEQYF

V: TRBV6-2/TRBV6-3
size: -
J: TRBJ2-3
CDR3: CASSYSWEPTLADTQYF

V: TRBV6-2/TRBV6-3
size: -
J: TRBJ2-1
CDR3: CASRLSGPPKQFF

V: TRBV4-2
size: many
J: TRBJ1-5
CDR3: CASSQEGGNQPQHF

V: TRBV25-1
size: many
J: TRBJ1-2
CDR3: CASSGTTTNYGYTF

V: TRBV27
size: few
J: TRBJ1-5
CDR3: CASRGRWDQPQHF

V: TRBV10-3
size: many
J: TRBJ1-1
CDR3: CAISEEGWTEAFF

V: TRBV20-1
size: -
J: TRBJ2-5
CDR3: CSARDARQGIGTQYF

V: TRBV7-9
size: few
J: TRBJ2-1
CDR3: CASSPLKRGERNEQFF

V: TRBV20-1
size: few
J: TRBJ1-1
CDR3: CSARSRGSMNTEAFF

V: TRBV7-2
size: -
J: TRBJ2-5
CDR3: CASSLFPNSGGMETQYF

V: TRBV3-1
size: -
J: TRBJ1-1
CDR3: CASSQYKNTEAFF

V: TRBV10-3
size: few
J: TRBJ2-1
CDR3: CAISPLAPDNEQFF

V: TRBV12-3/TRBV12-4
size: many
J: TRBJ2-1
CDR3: CASRSKTSGGASYNEQFF

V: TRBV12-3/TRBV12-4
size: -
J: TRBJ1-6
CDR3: CASTPTFNSPLHF

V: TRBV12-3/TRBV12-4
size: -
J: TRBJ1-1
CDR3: CASSLPPPPLNTEAFF